This is a list of T cell receptor beta chains from one sample in a study of cytomegalovirus exposure and HLA in healthy donors. Sequencing was performed with immunoSEQ multiplex PCR; in TCRdb, only in-frame clones are kept and a portion is missing. The data show some 160,000 clones, with around 72% seen just once and roughly 2.1% held by the top ten. Sequencing was performed on PBMCs. The source is a man aged 35-49 years in good health and CMV-seronegative. Each CDR3 is given with its conserved first and last residue. D genes are given only for firm matches. A clone size is listed for some rows: how often the clone was seen (once, few, many), or a class if it is expanded.

size,J,V,D,CDR3,DNA
-,TRBJ1-5,TRBV2,TRBD1,CASSHGQGQYSNQPQHF,TGTGCCAGCAGCCACGGACAGGGCCAATATAGCAATCAGCCCCAGCATTTT
-,TRBJ1-4,TRBV5-5,-,CASSFGMSGATNEKLFF,TGTGCCAGCAGCTTCGGTATGTCAGGCGCAACTAATGAAAAACTGTTTTTT
-,TRBJ1-2,TRBV19,TRBD1,CASSIEASGDRVRTGGYPF,TGTGCCAGTAGTATAGAGGCCTCCGGGGACAGGGTAAGGACGGGTGGCTACCCCTTC
-,TRBJ2-3,TRBV5-4,-,CASSWRGPSDTQYF,TGTGCCAGCAGCTGGCGGGGGCCCTCAGATACGCAGTATTTT
-,TRBJ1-2,TRBV6-5,TRBD1,CASRDSYYGYTF,TGTGCCAGCCGGGACAGCTACTATGGCTACACCTTC
-,TRBJ2-5,TRBV29-1,TRBD2,CSADRGGGETQYF,TGCAGCGCAGACCGGGGGGGAGGGGAGACCCAGTACTTC
-,TRBJ1-4,TRBV28,TRBD1,CASSSRQGYEKLFF,TGTGCCAGCAGTTCAAGACAGGGATATGAAAAACTGTTTTTT
-,TRBJ2-7,TRBV10-3,TRBD1,CAISESDQGARDEQYF,TGTGCCATCAGTGAGTCGGATCAGGGGGCGCGTGACGAGCAGTACTTC
-,TRBJ1-2,TRBV7-6,-,CASSLQTGYGYTF,TGTGCCAGCAGCTTACAGACAGGTTATGGCTACACCTTC
once,TRBJ2-1,TRBV10-3,TRBD2,CAIGEGLAGYEQFF,TGTGCCATCGGGGAGGGACTAGCGGGATATGAGCAGTTCTTC
-,TRBJ2-7,TRBV15,-,CATSRDLLRGGGYEQYF,TGTGCCACCAGCAGAGATCTCCTTCGGGGTGGGGGGTACGAGCAGTACTTC
-,TRBJ1-2,TRBV10-3,TRBD1,CAIRGDRGQVGYTF,TGTGCCATCAGGGGGGACAGGGGGCAGGTTGGCTACACCTTC
-,TRBJ1-1,TRBV7-2,-,CASSLVGQIEAFF,TGTGCCAGCAGCTTAGTGGGGCAGATTGAAGCTTTCTTT
-,TRBJ2-2,TRBV30,TRBD1,CAWSTGQGEMELFF,TGTGCCTGGAGTACAGGACAGGGGGAAATGGAGCTGTTTTTT
-,TRBJ2-3,TRBV18,TRBD2,CASSPTYQGGDTQYF,TGTGCCAGCTCACCGACGTACCAGGGAGGGGATACGCAGTATTTT
-,TRBJ2-2,TRBV5-6,TRBD1,CASSLDRANTGELFF,TGTGCCAGCAGCCTGGACAGGGCGAACACCGGGGAGCTGTTTTTT
-,TRBJ1-3,TRBV7-6,-,CASSLAETRAGNTIYF,TGTGCCAGCAGCTTAGCAGAAACCCGGGCTGGAAACACCATATATTTT
-,TRBJ2-7,TRBV5-1,-,CASSWSSSYEQYF,TGCGCCAGCAGCTGGTCGAGCTCCTACGAGCAGTACTTC
-,TRBJ2-1,TRBV5-6,TRBD2,CASSLGLAGGPGLNEQFF,TGTGCCAGCAGCTTGGGACTAGCGGGAGGGCCAGGGCTCAATGAGCAGTTCTTC
few,TRBJ2-5,TRBV5-1,-,CASSLTLGGGKETQYF,TGCGCCAGCAGCTTGACGCTGGGGGGAGGAAAAGAGACCCAGTACTTC
-,TRBJ2-2,TRBV7-8,TRBD2,CASSSTGTTNTGELFF,TGTGCCAGCAGCTCCACCGGGACTACCAACACCGGGGAGCTGTTTTTT
once,TRBJ1-6,TRBV6-4,TRBD1,CASSEEQGPPSALHF,TGTGCCAGCAGTGAGGAACAGGGGCCCCCATCGGCCCTCCACTTT
few,TRBJ2-7,TRBV30,-,CAWSSTSYEQYF,TGTGCCTGGAGTAGCACTTCCTACGAGCAGTACTTC
-,TRBJ1-1,TRBV7-9,TRBD1,CASSLSGQGALTASEAFF,TGTGCCAGCAGCTTATCGGGACAGGGGGCTTTAACGGCTTCTGAAGCTTTCTTT
-,TRBJ2-5,TRBV5-1,TRBD2,CASSLAAGAKTQYF,TGCGCCAGCAGCTTGGCGGCGGGAGCTAAGACCCAGTACTTC
-,TRBJ1-3,TRBV6-6,-,CASRMETHSGNTIYF,TGTGCCAGCAGGATGGAGACCCACTCTGGAAACACCATATATTTT
-,TRBJ2-7,TRBV14,-,CASSFTGTETYEQYF,TGTGCCAGCAGCTTTACAGGGACCGAGACCTACGAGCAGTACTTC
-,TRBJ1-1,TRBV2,-,CASSEIPSTEAFF,TGTGCCAGCAGTGAGATACCCAGCACTGAAGCTTTCTTT
-,TRBJ2-2,TRBV6-5,-,CASSSNTGELFF,TGTGCCAGCAGTTCAAACACCGGGGAGCTGTTTTTT
few,TRBJ2-3,TRBV6-5,-,CATAGTPDITDTQYF,TGTGCCACCGCCGGGACTCCGGACATCACAGATACGCAGTATTTT
medium-sized,TRBJ1-5,TRBV6-1,-,CASSELTEGGQPQHF,TGTGCCAGCAGTGAACTGACAGAAGGCGGTCAGCCCCAGCATTTT
-,TRBJ2-3,TRBV15,TRBD2,CATSRDFRPSGSTDTQYF,TGTGCCACCAGCAGAGATTTCCGGCCTAGCGGAAGCACAGATACGCAGTATTTT
-,TRBJ2-3,TRBV9,TRBD2,CASSVGIAGGSTDTQYF,TGTGCCAGCAGCGTAGGCATAGCGGGGGGTAGCACAGATACGCAGTATTTT
-,TRBJ2-7,TRBV9,-,CASSVVSGSDEQYF,TGTGCCAGCAGCGTAGTCTCAGGGTCCGACGAGCAGTACTTC
-,TRBJ1-6,TRBV11-2,-,CASSSLAWGPEGQVSPLHF,TGTGCCAGCAGTTCCTTGGCGTGGGGGCCCGAAGGGCAAGTTTCACCCCTCCACTTT
-,TRBJ2-5,TRBV7-9,TRBD1,CASSLASRGETQYF,TGTGCCAGCAGCTTAGCGTCCAGGGGGGAGACCCAGTACTTC
-,TRBJ1-6,TRBV7-2,TRBD1,CASSLVGTGAVLHSPLHF,TGTGCCAGCAGCTTAGTGGGGACAGGGGCTGTTTTGCATTCACCCCTCCACTTT
few,TRBJ2-1,TRBV5-8,TRBD2,CASSLAGLLFNEQFF,TGTGCCAGCAGCTTAGCGGGACTACTTTTTAATGAGCAGTTCTTC
few,TRBJ1-5,TRBV10-3,-,CAIRPRGPSKQPQNF,TGTGCCATCAGACCCAGGGGTCCGTCAAAACAGCCCCAGAATTTT
-,TRBJ1-2,TRBV30,TRBD1,CAWSAQFRTGYGYTF,TGTGCCTGGAGTGCTCAATTCCGGACAGGGTATGGCTACACCTTC
-,TRBJ2-7,TRBV6-1,TRBD2,CASSELGLAVYEQYF,TGTGCCAGCAGTGAATTAGGACTAGCGGTCTACGAGCAGTACTTC
-,TRBJ1-6,TRBV5-1,TRBD1,CASSSHLQGAGSPLHF,TGCGCCAGCAGCTCCCACCTACAGGGGGCCGGTTCACCCCTCCACTTT
-,TRBJ2-3,TRBV19,TRBD2,CASSRRRGGGDTQYF,TGTGCCAGCTCCCGGAGACGCGGGGGGGGAGATACGCAGTATTTT
-,TRBJ2-5,TRBV18,-,CASSRGGLIETQYF,TGTGCCAGCTCACGCGGGGGCCTTATAGAGACCCAGTACTTC
-,TRBJ2-5,TRBV18,-,CASSPLRTGREETQYF,TGTGCCAGCTCACCTTTACGGACAGGGAGGGAAGAGACCCAGTACTTC
-,TRBJ2-2,TRBV2,-,CASSMSLQANTGELFF,TGTGCCAGCAGTATGTCATTACAGGCGAACACCGGGGAGCTGTTTTTT
-,TRBJ1-3,TRBV6-1,-,CASSARGFSGNTIYF,TGTGCCAGCAGTGCACGAGGGTTTTCGGGAAACACCATATATTTT
-,TRBJ1-1,TRBV6-1,-,CASSDGQPSYMNTEAFF,TGTGCCAGCAGTGATGGCCAACCGTCTTACATGAACACTGAAGCTTTCTTT
-,TRBJ2-2,TRBV18,TRBD2,CASSPELAGTSRELFF,TGTGCCAGCTCACCAGAACTAGCGGGGACCTCGCGGGAGCTGTTTTTT
-,TRBJ2-3,TRBV10-2,-,CASSIRQGGTDTQYF,TGCGCCAGCAGTATAAGACAGGGAGGAACAGATACGCAGTATTTT
-,TRBJ1-1,TRBV19,-,CASSIEQARGTEAFF,TGTGCCAGTAGTATAGAGCAGGCGAGGGGGACTGAAGCTTTCTTT
few,TRBJ1-5,TRBV7-8,-,CASSSGSAGAQPQHF,TGTGCCAGCAGCTCGGGTAGTGCAGGGGCGCAGCCCCAGCATTTT
-,TRBJ1-5,TRBV2,-,CASSGRGDSNQPQHF,TGTGCCAGCAGTGGACGGGGGGATAGCAATCAGCCCCAGCATTTT
once,TRBJ1-1,TRBV2,-,CASRRITGGGYTEAFF,TGTGCCAGCAGGAGGATCACAGGTGGGGGGTACACTGAAGCTTTCTTT
-,TRBJ2-3,TRBV9,TRBD2,CASSVGAAGGSDTQYF,TGTGCCAGCAGCGTAGGGGCAGCGGGGGGGAGTGATACGCAGTATTTT